The rows below give T cell receptor beta chains drawn from one sample of a study of shared clonotypes between healthy human individuals. The protocol was immunoSEQ multiplex PCR, while the TCRdb copy is restricted to in-frame clones and leaves out a portion. This sample has 700,000 or so clones, with roughly 78% found just once. The sequencing sample was made of memory CD4+ T cells sorted from blood. These receptors were collected from a young woman in good health. Both conserved end residues are part of each CDR3. D genes are given only for firm matches. Size is stated for part of the rows, as once, few or many counts, or as a class when the clone is expanded.

abundance	d_gene	v_gene	j_gene	CDR3aa	CDR3nt
many	-	TRBV29-1	TRBJ1-5	CSVRDGHQPQHF	TGCAGCGTTCGCGACGGTCATCAGCCCCAGCATTTT
few	-	TRBV6-6	TRBJ1-1	CASSYTASGENTEAFF	TGTGCCAGCAGTTACACGGCGAGCGGGGAGAACACTGAAGCTTTCTTT
-	-	TRBV5-1	TRBJ1-4	CASSLGQFANEKLFF	TGCGCCAGCAGCTTGGGGCAGTTCGCTAATGAAAAACTGTTTTTT
-	TRBD2	TRBV5-4	TRBJ2-5	CASSPPLAGAETQYF	TGTGCCAGCAGCCCCCCGCTAGCGGGAGCAGAGACCCAGTACTTC
-	-	TRBV18	TRBJ1-1	CASSPETAVEAFF	TGTGCCAGCTCACCCGAGACAGCAGTTGAAGCTTTCTTT
-	-	TRBV29-1	TRBJ1-2	CSVVVSTDYGYTF	TGCAGCGTTGTGGTCAGCACCGATTATGGCTACACCTTC
-	TRBD2	TRBV9	TRBJ2-5	CASSVGLAGAPGETQYF	TGTGCCAGCAGCGTAGGACTAGCGGGAGCGCCTGGTGAGACCCAGTACTTC
-	-	TRBV15	TRBJ2-3	CATSRARGSDTQYF	TGTGCCACCAGCAGGGCCCGGGGCTCGGATACGCAGTATTTT
few	TRBD1	TRBV27	TRBJ1-4	CASSRGQINEKLFF	TGTGCCAGTTCGAGGGGACAGATTAATGAAAAACTGTTTTTT
many	TRBD1	TRBV11-1	TRBJ1-1	CASSDPTGGKTEAFF	TGTGCCAGCAGCGACCCGACAGGGGGCAAGACTGAAGCTTTCTTT
-	-	TRBV21-1	TRBJ2-2	CASNRPGVTSGRGSNTGELFF	TGTGCCAGCAACCGACCCGGTGTGACTAGCGGGAGGGGATCGAACACCGGGGAGCTGTTTTTT
-	TRBD1	TRBV4-2	TRBJ2-2	CASSQHRGNTGELFF	TGTGCCAGCAGCCAACACAGGGGGAACACCGGGGAGCTGTTTTTT
-	-	TRBV19	TRBJ2-6	CASRDPTSSVGANVLTF	TGTGCCAGTAGAGACCCCACCTCCAGTGTTGGGGCCAACGTCCTGACTTTC
-	-	TRBV18	TRBJ2-7	CASSPSDGYEQYF	TGTGCCAGCTCACCAAGCGACGGTTACGAGCAGTACTTC
-	-	TRBV29-1	TRBJ2-1	CSVRGKSSYNEQFF	TGCAGCGTCCGGGGTAAAAGCTCCTACAATGAGCAGTTCTTC